The entry below describes one TCR beta chain. These data come from a study of blood T cell repertoires in COVID-19. Study details: The United States, Italy and Spain were the sources of the acute and convalescent COVID-19 samples. PBMCs, B-cell-depleted T cells, or T cells were the source of the cDNA or gDNA that made up the material.

This CDR3 region has 13 residues. CDR1 and CDR2 (germline): MGHDK, SYGVNS. V lost 2 bases to trimming and J lost 6 bases, with 10 bases between them. In the original workflow: Reference gene primers were amplified, and this amplification served to estimate nucleated cell counts. Sequencing was performed with immunoSEQ multiplex PCR; in TCRdb, only in-frame clones are kept and a portion is missing. V and J calls and clone size are as listed in that table; D and trimming were resolved from the DNA. The sample has about 180,000 clones; 65% to 90% are singletons. The chain couples TRBV25-1 to TRBJ1-2, with D hard to call. This TCR was sampled from a man aged 45-65 years with active or convalescent COVID-19. Sequencing was carried out using peripheral blood. CDR3: CASSEEGVDGYTF. In DNA, the CDR3 is TGTGCCAGCAGTGAAGAGGGTGTGGATGGCTACACCTTC.